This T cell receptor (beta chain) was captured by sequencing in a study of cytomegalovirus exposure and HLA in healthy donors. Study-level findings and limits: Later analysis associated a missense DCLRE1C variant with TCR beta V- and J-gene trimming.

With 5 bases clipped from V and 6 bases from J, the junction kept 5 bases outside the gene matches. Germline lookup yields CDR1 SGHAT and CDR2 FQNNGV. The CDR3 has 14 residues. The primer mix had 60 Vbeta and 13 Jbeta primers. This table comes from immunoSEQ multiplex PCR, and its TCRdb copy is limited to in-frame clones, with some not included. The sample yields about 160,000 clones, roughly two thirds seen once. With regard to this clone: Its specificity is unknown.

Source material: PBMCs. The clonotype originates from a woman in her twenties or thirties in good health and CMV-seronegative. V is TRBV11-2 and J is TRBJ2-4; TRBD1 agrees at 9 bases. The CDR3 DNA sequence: TGTGCCAGCAGCCCGGGACAGGGACGAAACATTCAGTACTTC. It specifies CASSPGQGRNIQYF.